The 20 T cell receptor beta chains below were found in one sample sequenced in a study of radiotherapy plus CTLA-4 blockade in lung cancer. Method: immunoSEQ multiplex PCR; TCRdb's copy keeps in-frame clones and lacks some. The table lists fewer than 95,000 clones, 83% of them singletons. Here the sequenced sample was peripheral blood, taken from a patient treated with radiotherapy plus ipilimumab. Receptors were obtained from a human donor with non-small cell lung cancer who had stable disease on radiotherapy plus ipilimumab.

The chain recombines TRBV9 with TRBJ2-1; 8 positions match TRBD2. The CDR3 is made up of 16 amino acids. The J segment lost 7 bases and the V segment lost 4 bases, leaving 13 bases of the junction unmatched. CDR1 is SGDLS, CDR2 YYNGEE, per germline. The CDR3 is CASSPFSSGSGNEQFF. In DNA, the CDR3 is TGTGCCAGCAGCCCCTTTTCCAGCGGGAGTGGGAATGAGCAGTTCTTC.

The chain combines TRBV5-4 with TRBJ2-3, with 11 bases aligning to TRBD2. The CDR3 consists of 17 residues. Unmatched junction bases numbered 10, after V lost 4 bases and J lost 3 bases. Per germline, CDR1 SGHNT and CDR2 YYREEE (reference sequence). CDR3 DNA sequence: TGTGCCAGCAGCCCGGTAGCGGGGGGGCTTGGGACAGATACGCAGTATTTT. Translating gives CASSPVAGGLGTDTQYF.

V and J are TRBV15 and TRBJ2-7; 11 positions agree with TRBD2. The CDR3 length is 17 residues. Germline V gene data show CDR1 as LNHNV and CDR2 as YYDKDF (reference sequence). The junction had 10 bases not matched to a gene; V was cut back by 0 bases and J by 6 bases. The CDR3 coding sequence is TGTGCCACCAGCAGAGATACTAGCGGGAGCCGCGGCGGCGAGCAGTACTTC. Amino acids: CATSRDTSGSRGGEQYF.

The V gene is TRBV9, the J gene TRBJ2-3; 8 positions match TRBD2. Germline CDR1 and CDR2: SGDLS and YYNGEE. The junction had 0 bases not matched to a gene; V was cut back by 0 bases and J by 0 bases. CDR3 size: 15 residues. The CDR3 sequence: CASSVAGGSTDTQYF. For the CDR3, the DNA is TGTGCCAGCAGCGTAGCGGGAGGGAGCACAGATACGCAGTATTTT.

CDR3 in amino acids: CASSPGRTGSTNEKLFF. DNA for the CDR3: TGTGCCAGTAGTCCGGGACGGACAGGCTCAACTAATGAAAAACTGTTTTTT. V is TRBV19 and J is TRBJ1-4; 7 nucleotides align to TRBD1. CDR3 size: 17 residues. Germline assignment: CDR1 LNHDA and CDR2 SQIVND (reference sequence). Unmatched junction bases numbered 9, after V lost 5 bases and J lost 0 bases.

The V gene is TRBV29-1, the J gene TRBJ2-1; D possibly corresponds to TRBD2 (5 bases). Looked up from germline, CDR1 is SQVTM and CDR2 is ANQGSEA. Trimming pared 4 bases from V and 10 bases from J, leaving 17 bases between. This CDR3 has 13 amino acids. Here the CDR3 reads CSVAGIGNQEQFF. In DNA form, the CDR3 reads TGCAGCGTTGCGGGGATCGGGAACCAGGAGCAGTTCTTC.

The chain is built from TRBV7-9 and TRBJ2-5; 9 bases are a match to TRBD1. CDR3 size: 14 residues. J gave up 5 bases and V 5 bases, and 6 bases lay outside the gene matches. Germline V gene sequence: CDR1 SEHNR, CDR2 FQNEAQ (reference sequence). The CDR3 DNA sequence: TGTGCCAGCAGCCCCGACAGGGGGGGTGAGACCCAGTACTTC. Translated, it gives CASSPDRGGETQYF.

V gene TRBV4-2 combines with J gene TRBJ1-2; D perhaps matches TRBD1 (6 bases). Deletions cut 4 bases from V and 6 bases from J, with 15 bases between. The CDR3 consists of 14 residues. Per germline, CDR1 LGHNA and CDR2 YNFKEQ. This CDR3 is CASSLTGHGNGYTF. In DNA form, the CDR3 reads TGTGCCAGCAGCCTGACAGGACACGGGAATGGCTACACCTTC.

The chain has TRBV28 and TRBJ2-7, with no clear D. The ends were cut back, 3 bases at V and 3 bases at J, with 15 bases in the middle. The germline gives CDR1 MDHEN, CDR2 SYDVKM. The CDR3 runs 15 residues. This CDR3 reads CASSFLGNRFYEQYF. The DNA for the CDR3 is TGTGCCAGCAGTTTTTTGGGAAATCGATTCTACGAGCAGTACTTC.

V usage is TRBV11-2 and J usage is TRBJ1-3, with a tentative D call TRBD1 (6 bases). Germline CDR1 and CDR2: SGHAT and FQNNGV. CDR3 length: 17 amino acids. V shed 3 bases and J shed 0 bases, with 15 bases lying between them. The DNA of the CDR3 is TGTGCCAGCAGCTTGGTGCGAACAGGGTTCTCTGGAAACACCATATATTTT. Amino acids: CASSLVRTGFSGNTIYF.

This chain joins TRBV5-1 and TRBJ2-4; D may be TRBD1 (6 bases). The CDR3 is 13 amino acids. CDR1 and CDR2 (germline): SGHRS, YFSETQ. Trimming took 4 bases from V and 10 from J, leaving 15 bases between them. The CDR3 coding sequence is TGCGCCAGCAGCAGGGCCGGGACACAGATTCAGTACTTC. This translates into CASSRAGTQIQYF.

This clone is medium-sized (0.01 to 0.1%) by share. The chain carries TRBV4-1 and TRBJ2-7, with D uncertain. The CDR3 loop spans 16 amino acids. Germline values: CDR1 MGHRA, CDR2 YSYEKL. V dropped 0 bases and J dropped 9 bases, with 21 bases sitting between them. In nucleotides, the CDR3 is TGCGCCAGCAGCCAAGAGACTGGAACTGGACGGTCGGGGCAGTACTTC. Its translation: CASSQETGTGRSGQYF.

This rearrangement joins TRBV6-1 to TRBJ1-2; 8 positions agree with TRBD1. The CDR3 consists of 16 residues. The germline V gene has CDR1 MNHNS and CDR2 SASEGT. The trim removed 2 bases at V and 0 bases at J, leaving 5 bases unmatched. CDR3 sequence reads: CASSESRGLANYGYTF. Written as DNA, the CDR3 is TGTGCCAGCAGTGAATCCAGGGGGCTAGCTAACTATGGCTACACCTTC.

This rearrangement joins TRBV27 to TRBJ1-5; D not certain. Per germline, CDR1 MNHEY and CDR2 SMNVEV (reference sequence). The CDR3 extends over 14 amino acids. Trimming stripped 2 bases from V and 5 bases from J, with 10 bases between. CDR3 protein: CASSLNGLYQPQHF. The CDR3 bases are TGTGCCAGCAGTTTAAATGGGTTGTATCAGCCCCAGCATTTT.

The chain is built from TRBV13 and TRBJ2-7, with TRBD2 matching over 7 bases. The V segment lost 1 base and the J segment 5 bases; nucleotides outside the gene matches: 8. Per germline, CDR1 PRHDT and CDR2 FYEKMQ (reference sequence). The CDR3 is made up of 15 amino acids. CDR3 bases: TGTGCCAGCAGCTTAGTCCTGGGCGGGAGCCACGAGCAGTACTTC. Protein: CASSLVLGGSHEQYF.

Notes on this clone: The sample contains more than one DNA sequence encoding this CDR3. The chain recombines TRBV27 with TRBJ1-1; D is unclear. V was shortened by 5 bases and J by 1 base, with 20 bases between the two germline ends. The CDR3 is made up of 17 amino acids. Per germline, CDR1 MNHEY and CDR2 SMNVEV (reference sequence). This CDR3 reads CASSPFDSPRGNTEAFF. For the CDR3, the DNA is TGTGCCAGCAGTCCCTTTGATTCGCCGAGAGGGAACACTGAAGCTTTCTTT.

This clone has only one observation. CDR3 in DNA: TGTGCCAGCAGTGAGACTGGGAGAGGTAGGAACACTGAAGCTTTCTTT. Translated: CASSETGRGRNTEAFF. The chain carries TRBV25-1 and TRBJ1-1; D remains ambiguous. The CDR3 is 16 residues long. Germline CDR1 is MGHDK and CDR2 is SYGVNS. Trimming removed 3 bases from V and 1 base from J, with 15 bases in between.

CDR3 amino acids: CASSAFEGNTEAFF. The CDR3 nucleotides read TGTGCCAGCAGTGCGTTTGAAGGGAACACTGAAGCTTTCTTT. The V gene is TRBV6-5, the J gene TRBJ1-1; D is ambiguous. The length of the CDR3 is 14 residues. CDR1 is MNHEY, CDR2 SVGAGI, per germline. Trimming took off 5 bases at V and 1 base at J, with 11 bases between the two ends.

This CDR3 reads CASRTSLFTRQGANYEQYF. DNA of the CDR3: TGTGCCAGCAGAACCTCCCTATTTACTAGGCAGGGGGCAAATTACGAGCAGTACTTC. The chain couples TRBV27 to TRBJ2-7; 8 positions agree with TRBD1. The CDR3 covers 19 residues. V shed 6 bases and J 4 bases; nucleotides not matched to a gene: 23. Germline CDR1 and CDR2: MNHEY and SMNVEV (reference sequence).

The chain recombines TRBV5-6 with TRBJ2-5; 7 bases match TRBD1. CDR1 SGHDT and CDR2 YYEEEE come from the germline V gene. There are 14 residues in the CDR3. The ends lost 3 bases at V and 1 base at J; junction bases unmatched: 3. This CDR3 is CASSSRDSQETQYF. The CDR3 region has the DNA TGTGCCAGCAGCTCGAGGGACAGCCAAGAGACCCAGTACTTC.